A single count supports the clone carrying this TCR beta chain. In the naive CD8 group, cells lacked CD45RO and were positively selected for CCR7, so terminally differentiated effector memory CD45RA+ cells were left out. Generated by immunoSEQ multiplex PCR, the TCRdb table keeps only in-frame clones and is missing some. This sample has hundreds of thousands of clones; 96% occur once, and the top ten carry about 0.12%. This entry is derived from a study of shared clonotypes between healthy human individuals. About the study: Per donor, CD8 memory used one plate, CD8 naive used two, CD4 memory used three and CD4 naive used three.

V gave up 4 bases and J gave up 8 bases; unmatched junction bases: 9. The CDR3 loop spans 15 amino acids. CDR1 and CDR2 (germline): SGDLS, YYNGEE. The TCR was taken from a woman aged 30 to 39 in good health. Specimen: naive CD8+ T cells sorted from blood. J is TRBJ2-1 and V is TRBV9; 10 nucleotides line up with TRBD2. The CDR3 DNA sequence: TGTGCCAGCAGCTCCCTAGCGGGAGCATGGGATGAGCAGTTCTTC. Protein product: CASSSLAGAWDEQFF.